The source of this TCR beta chain is a study of radiation and T cells in renal cell carcinoma. Profiled with immunoSEQ multiplex PCR; TCRdb holds only in-frame clones, not every one. The sample contains over 30,000 clones, 65% to 85% of which appear only once. Documented time point: blood 4 weeks post-SBRT, at nephrectomy. Treatment described: 15 Gy SBRT to primary tumor, nephrectomy 4 weeks later. Germline CDR1 and CDR2: SNHLY and FYNNEI. The V end lost 8 bases, the J end lost 3 bases, and 17 bases lay between the germline ends. There are 15 residues in the CDR3. Sequencing used blood, obtained from a patient whose treatment included radiotherapy and nephrectomy. This chain links TRBV2 with TRBJ1-5; TRBD1 might be the D (6 bases). The sequence came from a man aged 60-69 years with renal cell carcinoma. The CDR3 DNA follows: TGTGCCAGCGGGAGGGCAGGGGTTATCAATCAGCCCCAGCATTTT. Protein product: CASGRAGVINQPQHF.